The text below deals with one T cell receptor (beta chain). Vbeta (60) and Jbeta (13) primers were used in the PCR. Profiling relied on immunoSEQ multiplex PCR, and the TCRdb table lists in-frame clones only, not all of them. The sample gives approximately 190,000 clones, 9.5% to 15% of which show up once; 7.8% is in the top ten. This record comes from a study of cytomegalovirus exposure and HLA in healthy donors. Trimming left V 3 bases short and J 8 bases short, with 16 bases between. From germline, CDR1 is SGHTA and CDR2 FQGNSA. This CDR3 contains 14 residues. This receptor was taken from a man aged 50 to 60 in good health and CMV-seropositive. Sequencing input: PBMCs. The chain links TRBV7-2 to TRBJ1-2; perhaps TRBD1 as D (5 bases). The CDR3, as DNA: TGTGCCAGCAGCTTTGACAGTAGGGCGGGAGGCTACACCTTC. As protein: CASSFDSRAGGYTF. The full variable domain, rest sourced from reference TRBV7-2 and TRBJ1-2, is GAGVSQSPSNKVTEKGKDVELRCDPISGHTALYWYRQSLGQGLEFLIYFQGNSAPDKSGLPSDRFSAERTGGSVSTLTIQRTQQEDSAVYLCASSFDSRAGGYTFGSGTRLTVV.